This TCR beta chain was profiled in a study of shared clonotypes between healthy human individuals. About the study: The study enrolled a couple of women and three men aged 18 to 49. The plates for each donor numbered three CD4 naive, three CD4 memory, two CD8 naive and one CD8 memory. Study-level findings and limits: Of the naive CD4 clonotypes, roughly 5% were shared across a handful of donors.

Nashville, Tennessee was home to all donors, who were Caucasian adults. The assay was immunoSEQ multiplex PCR, and TCRdb's table has in-frame clones only and misses some. This table holds 2 million to 3 million clones, 93% found once. With regard to this clone: Its antigen is still unknown.

Trimming stripped 1 base from V and 8 bases from J, with 6 bases between. Germline assignment: CDR1 SGHRS and CDR2 YFSETQ. This CDR3 contains 11 residues. Sequencing input: naive CD4+ T cells from PBMCs. Indicated subset: CD45RA+ positively selected. The chain combines TRBV5-1 with TRBJ2-5, with D hard to call. The source is a man aged 18 to 29 in good health. Some clones in this sample may be carry-over from other donors' samples. The CDR3 protein is CASSLSDTQYF. CDR3 coding DNA: TGCGCCAGCAGCTTGTCAGACACCCAGTACTTC. The full variable domain, its missing parts supplied by reference TRBV5-1 and TRBJ2-5, is KAGVTQTPRYLIKTRGQQVTLSCSPISGHRSVSWYQQTPGQGLQFLFEYFSETQRNKGNFPGRFSGRQFSNSRSEMNVSTLELGDSALYLCASSLSDTQYFGPGTRLLVL.